This entry concerns a single TCR beta chain. No antigen is known for it. No base-level quality is on record; no much larger clone is a single base apart. Measured from the cysteine to the phenylalanine, the CDR3 is 14 residues long. This entry keeps only the CDR3 DNA: 42 bases, framed from base 1. Relative to germline, V is 2 bases shorter and J is 6 bases shorter, with 10 bases between their ends. CDR1 and CDR2, looked up from the germline V gene, are MGHRA and YSYEKL. TCR CDR3 regions were amplified from genomic DNA by multiplex PCR using the deep immunoSEQ assay. Genomic DNA extracted from each cell subset was distributed evenly over all wells of several immunoSEQ 96-well plates, and each plate served as one replicate. For sorted subsets, about 0.2 ug genomic DNA, equal to tens of thousands of T cell genomes, was loaded into each replicate PCR. Purified libraries were quantified with a Qubit 3.0 fluorometer, sized on a Bioanalyzer 2100, and re-quantified with the KAPA Library Quantification kit. Every immunoSEQ 96-well plate was sequenced on a dedicated single-read 150-cycle Illumina NextSeq 550 flow cell. As for how the authors treated the data: The immunoSEQ output contained only junctional sequences without quality scores, so filtering could not match that applied to full-length reads. Sequences were annotated with PyIR, a Python wrapper for IgBLAST v1.9, using IMGT germline references to assign V/J genes and CDR3. Reads were filtered out if the reads had weak V/J assignments (E-value above 1e-6), no CDR3, stop codons, out-of-frame junctions, or ambiguous translated residues. V3J clonotypes were defined as sequences sharing an identical inferred V gene, J gene, and CDR3 amino acid sequence. Percentage overlap between repertoires was computed as shared unique clonotypes divided by the size of the smaller repertoire. RTK rarefaction, the Chao1 estimator, and Recon v2.1 estimates of unobserved clonotypes were used to assess repertoire richness. Generation probabilities were computed with OLGA for all TCRbeta clonotypes obtained by the gDNA method from several donors. TCRdb mirrors the immuneACCESS table, restricted to in-frame sequences. Some clones are absent from its copies; in checked studies, under half trace to an unresolved V gene, and the reason for the others is unknown. That table is the source of V, J and clone size, and D and trimming were worked out from the DNA. The sample table records around 1.9 million clones; approximately 92% of these occur just once. 1.5% to 2% of the sample is held by the ten biggest clonotypes.

CD8 naive samples consisted of CD45RO-negative cells that were positively selected for CCR7, yielding a CD45RA+CCR7+ population without TemRA cells. The donors were healthy, HIV-negative adults who had no recently reported acute infections or vaccinations. Every donor was a Caucasian adult living in Nashville, Tennessee, USA. After blood collection by leukapheresis, PBMCs were isolated using Ficoll-Histopaque density gradient centrifugation and then cryopreserved in the vapor phase of liquid nitrogen. Purity and quantity of every magnetically sorted T cell population were checked by analytical flow cytometry. Each sorted fraction had its genomic DNA isolated and then quantified by UV absorbance on a Nanodrop 2000c. These data are taken from a study of shared clonotypes between healthy human individuals (dated by TCRdb to about 2020). A note on the overall study: The cohort included three men and a couple of women between 18 and 49 years of age. Per donor, three plates each were used for CD4 naive and CD4 memory, two for CD8 naive, and one for CD8 memory. Libraries were prepared and TCR repertoires were sequenced by different laboratories using diverse techniques, in order to increase sequencing depth and limit assay-specific biases. Each donor's leukapheresis produced roughly between about 0.9 and 9.5 billion PBMCs. Blood TCR repertoires of several healthy adults were deeply sequenced to estimate repertoire size and the extent of clonotype sharing between individuals. Study-wide conclusions, independent of this receptor: Because the study included a small number of donors, the genetic and exposure-history diversity represented was limited. Naive subsets generally had larger estimated clonotype richness than memory subsets did. Pairwise subsampling led to the expectation that sequencing depth would affect the degree of clonotype sharing among donors. Only blood was sampled, and tissue TCR repertoires likely differ from those in blood. Rarefaction of sorted-subset datasets indicated incomplete sequencing despite the large sequencing depth. Higher generation probabilities were observed for clonotypes shared by all four sorted-subset donors than for non-shared clonotypes. Sharing across several donors was observed for around 5% of naive CD4, under 4% of naive CD8, about 2.3% of memory CD4, and about 0.4% of memory CD8 clonotypes.

The clonotype originates from a man aged 18 to 35 in good health. Some clones in this sample may be carry-over from other donors' samples. The rearranged segments are TRBV4-1 and TRBJ2-2; the D gene is possibly TRBD1 or TRBD2, each agreeing over 5 bases. The sequencing input was naive CD8+ T cells from PBMCs. Reading the label with the study, this specimen's cell subset or site is: CD45RA+CCR7+. The encoded CDR3 is CASSQRDVSGELFF. The DNA is TGCGCCAGCAGCCAAAGGGACGTATCCGGGGAGCTGTTTTTT.